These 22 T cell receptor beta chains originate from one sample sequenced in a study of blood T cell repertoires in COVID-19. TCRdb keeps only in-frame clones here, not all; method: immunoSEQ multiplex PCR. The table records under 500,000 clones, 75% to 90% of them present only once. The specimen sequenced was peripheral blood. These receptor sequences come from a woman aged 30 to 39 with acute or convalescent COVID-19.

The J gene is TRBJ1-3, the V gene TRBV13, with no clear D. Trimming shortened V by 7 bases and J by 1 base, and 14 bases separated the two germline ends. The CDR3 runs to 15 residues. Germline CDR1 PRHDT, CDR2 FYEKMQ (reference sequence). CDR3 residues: CASTTRVPSGNTIYF. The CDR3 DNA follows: TGTGCCAGCACCACTAGGGTACCGTCTGGAAACACCATATATTTT.

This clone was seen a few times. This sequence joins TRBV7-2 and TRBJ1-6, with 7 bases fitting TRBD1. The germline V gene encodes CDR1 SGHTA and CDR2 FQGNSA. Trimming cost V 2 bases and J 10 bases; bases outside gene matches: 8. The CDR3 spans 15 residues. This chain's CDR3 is CASSLTGPTGSPLHF. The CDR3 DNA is TGTGCCAGCAGCTTAACAGGGCCGACAGGGTCACCCCTCCACTTT.

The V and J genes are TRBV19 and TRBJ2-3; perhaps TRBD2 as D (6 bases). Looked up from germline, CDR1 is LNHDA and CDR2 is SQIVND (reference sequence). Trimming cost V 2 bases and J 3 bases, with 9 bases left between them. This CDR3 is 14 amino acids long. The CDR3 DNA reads TGTGCCAGTAGTATAACTGGGGGGACAGATACGCAGTATTTT. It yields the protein CASSITGGTDTQYF.

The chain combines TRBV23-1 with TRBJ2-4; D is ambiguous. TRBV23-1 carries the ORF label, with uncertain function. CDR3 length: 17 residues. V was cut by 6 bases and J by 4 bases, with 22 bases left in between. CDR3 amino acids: CASSRKETQYQKNIQYF. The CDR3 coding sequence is TGCGCCAGCAGCCGCAAAGAAACACAATACCAGAAAAACATTCAGTACTTC.

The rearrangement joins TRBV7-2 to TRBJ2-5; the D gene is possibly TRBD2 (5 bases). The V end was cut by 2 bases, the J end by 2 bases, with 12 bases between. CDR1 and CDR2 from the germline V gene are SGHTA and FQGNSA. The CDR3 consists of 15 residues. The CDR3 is CASSLTLADQETQYF. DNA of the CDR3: TGTGCCAGCAGCTTAACCCTAGCCGATCAAGAGACCCAGTACTTC.

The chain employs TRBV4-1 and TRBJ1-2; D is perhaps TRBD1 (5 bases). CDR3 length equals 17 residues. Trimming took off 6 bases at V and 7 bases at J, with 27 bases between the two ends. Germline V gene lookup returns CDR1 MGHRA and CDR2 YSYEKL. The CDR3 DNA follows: TGCGCCAGCAGTCACCCTGTGCAGGGCAGGGACTGGGGTGGCTACACCTTC. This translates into CASSHPVQGRDWGGYTF.

Here the CDR3 reads CASRDEGHRGYTF. The CDR3 DNA is TGTGCCAGCAGGGACGAGGGACATAGGGGCTACACCTTC. The chain links TRBV2 to TRBJ1-2, with a tentative D call TRBD1 (6 bases). Between the trimmed V and J ends, which lost 6 bases and 8 bases, there was a span of 16 bases. CDR3 length equals 13 residues. Germline lookup yields CDR1 SNHLY and CDR2 FYNNEI.

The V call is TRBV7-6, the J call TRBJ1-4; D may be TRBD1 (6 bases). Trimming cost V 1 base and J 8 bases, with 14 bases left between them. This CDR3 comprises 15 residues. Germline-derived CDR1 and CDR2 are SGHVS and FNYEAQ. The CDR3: CASSLGVTGSEKLFF. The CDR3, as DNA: TGTGCCAGCAGCTTAGGGGTAACAGGGAGCGAAAAACTGTTTTTT. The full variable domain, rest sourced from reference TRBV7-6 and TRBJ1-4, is GAGVSQSPRYKVTKRGQDVALRCDPISGHVSLYWYRQALGQGPEFLTYFNYEAQQDKSGLPNDRFSAERPEGSISTLTIQRTEQRDSAMYRCASSLGVTGSEKLFFGSGTQLSVL.

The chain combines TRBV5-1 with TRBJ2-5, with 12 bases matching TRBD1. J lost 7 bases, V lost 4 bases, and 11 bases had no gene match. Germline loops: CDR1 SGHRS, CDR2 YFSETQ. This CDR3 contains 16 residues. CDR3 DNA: TGCGCCAGCAGCCCGGACGGGACAGGGGGCCTCTGGACCCAGTACTTC. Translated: CASSPDGTGGLWTQYF. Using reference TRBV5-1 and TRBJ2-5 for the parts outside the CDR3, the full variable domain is KAGVTQTPRYLIKTRGQQVTLSCSPISGHRSVSWYQQTPGQGLQFLFEYFSETQRNKGNFPGRFSGRQFSNSRSEMNVSTLELGDSALYLCASSPDGTGGLWTQYFGPGTRLLVL.

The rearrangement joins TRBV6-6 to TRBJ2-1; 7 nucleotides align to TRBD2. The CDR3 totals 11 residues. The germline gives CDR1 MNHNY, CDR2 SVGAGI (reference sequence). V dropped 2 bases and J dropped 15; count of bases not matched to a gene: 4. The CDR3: CASSYEGGRFF. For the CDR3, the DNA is TGTGCCAGCAGTTACGAGGGAGGGAGGTTCTTC.

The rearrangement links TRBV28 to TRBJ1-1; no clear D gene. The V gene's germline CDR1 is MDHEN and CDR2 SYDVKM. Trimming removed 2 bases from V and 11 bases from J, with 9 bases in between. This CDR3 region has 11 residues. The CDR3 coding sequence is TGTGCCAGCAGTTTAACCGACACGGCTTTCTTT. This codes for CASSLTDTAFF.

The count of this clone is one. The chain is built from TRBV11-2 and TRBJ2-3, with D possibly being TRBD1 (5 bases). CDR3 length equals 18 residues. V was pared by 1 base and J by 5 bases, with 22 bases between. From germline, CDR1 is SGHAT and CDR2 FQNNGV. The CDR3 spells CASSLGPRGGPHRDTQYF. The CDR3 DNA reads TGTGCCAGCAGCTTAGGCCCAAGGGGTGGGCCTCACCGAGATACGCAGTATTTT.

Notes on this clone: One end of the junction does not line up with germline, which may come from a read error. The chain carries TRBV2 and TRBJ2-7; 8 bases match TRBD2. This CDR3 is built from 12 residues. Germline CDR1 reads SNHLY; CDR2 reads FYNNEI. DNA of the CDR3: TGCGCCTTCGGGGGGGCCACCTACGAGCAGTACTTC. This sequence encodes CAFGGATYEQYF.

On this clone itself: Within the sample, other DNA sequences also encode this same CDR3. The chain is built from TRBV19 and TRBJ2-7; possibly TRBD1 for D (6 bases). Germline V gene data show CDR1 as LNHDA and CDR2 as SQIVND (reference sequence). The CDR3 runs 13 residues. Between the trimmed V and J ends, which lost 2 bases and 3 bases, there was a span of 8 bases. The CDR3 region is CASSIRDNYEQYF. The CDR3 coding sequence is TGTGCCAGTAGTATAAGGGACAACTACGAGCAGTACTTC.

Written as DNA, the CDR3 is TGTGCCAGCAGCGACAGGACAGCCCGCCGGGGCACTGAAGCTTTCTTT. It specifies CASSDRTARRGTEAFF. The chain carries TRBV7-9 and TRBJ1-1; tentative D call: TRBD1 (6 bases). This CDR3 has 16 amino acids. V lost 5 bases and J 4 bases, leaving 20 bases between the germline ends. Germline V gene lookup returns CDR1 SEHNR and CDR2 FQNEAQ (reference sequence).

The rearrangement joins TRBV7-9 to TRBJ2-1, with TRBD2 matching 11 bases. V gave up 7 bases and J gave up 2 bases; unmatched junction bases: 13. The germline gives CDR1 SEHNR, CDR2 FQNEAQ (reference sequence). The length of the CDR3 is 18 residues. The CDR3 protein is CASIGLAGIRGAYNEQFF. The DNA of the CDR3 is TGTGCCAGCATCGGACTAGCGGGCATAAGAGGGGCCTACAATGAGCAGTTCTTC.

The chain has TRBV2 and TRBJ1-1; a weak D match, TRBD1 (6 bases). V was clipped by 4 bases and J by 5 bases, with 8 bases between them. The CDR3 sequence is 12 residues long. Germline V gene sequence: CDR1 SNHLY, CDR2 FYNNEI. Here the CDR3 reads CASSGRGTEAFF. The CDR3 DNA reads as TGTGCCAGCAGTGGCAGGGGAACTGAAGCTTTCTTT.

The CDR3 region is CASRAGFEAFF. The CDR3 coding sequence is TGTGCCAGCAGGGCAGGTTTTGAAGCTTTCTTT. The rearrangement joins TRBV12-3 or TRBV12-4 to TRBJ1-1; D not certain. V was clipped by 6 bases and J by 7 bases, with 9 bases between them. The CDR3 has 11 residues.

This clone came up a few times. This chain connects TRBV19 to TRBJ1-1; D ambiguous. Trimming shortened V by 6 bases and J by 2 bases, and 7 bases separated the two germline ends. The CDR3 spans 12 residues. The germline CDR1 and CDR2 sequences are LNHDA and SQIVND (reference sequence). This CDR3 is CASSQANTEAFF. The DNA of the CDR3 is TGTGCCAGTAGCCAGGCCAACACTGAAGCTTTCTTT.

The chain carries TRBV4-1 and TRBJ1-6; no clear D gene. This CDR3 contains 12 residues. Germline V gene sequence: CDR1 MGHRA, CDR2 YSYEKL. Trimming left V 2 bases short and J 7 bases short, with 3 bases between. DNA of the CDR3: TGCGCCAGCAGCCAATCAAATTCACCCCTCCACTTT. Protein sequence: CASSQSNSPLHF.

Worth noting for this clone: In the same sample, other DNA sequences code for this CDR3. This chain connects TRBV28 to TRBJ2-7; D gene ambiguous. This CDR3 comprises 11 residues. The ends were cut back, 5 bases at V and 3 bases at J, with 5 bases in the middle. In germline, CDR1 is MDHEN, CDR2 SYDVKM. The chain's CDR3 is CASSLLYEQYF. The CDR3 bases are TGTGCCAGCAGTCTCCTCTACGAGCAGTACTTC.

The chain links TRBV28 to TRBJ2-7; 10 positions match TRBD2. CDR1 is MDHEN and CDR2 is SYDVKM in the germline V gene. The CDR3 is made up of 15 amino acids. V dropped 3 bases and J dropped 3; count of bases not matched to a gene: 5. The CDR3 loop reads CASSLPLAGLYEQYF. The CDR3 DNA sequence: TGTGCCAGCAGTTTGCCACTAGCGGGGCTCTACGAGCAGTACTTC.